The entry that follows covers one T cell receptor beta chain sequence. What it recognizes is unknown. This entry comes from a study of cytomegalovirus exposure and HLA in healthy donors. The wider study: HLA-typed donors were the source of about 85 million unique TCRs, which an early data release held. Whole-study results and caveats: Per a prior analysis, the majority of TCR beta V segments were productive roughly 90% or roughly 30% of the time. It was reported in a later analysis that an Asian-associated ancestry cluster showed fewer N-insertions than the approximately 700-donor mean.

The CDR3 extends over 13 amino acids. Germline V gives CDR1 SGHAT, CDR2 FQNNGV. Trimming pared 3 bases from V and 0 bases from J, leaving 6 bases between. PCR was performed using 60 Vbeta and 13 Jbeta primers. Assay: immunoSEQ multiplex PCR; the TCRdb copy retains only in-frame clones and omits some. The table has under 200,000 clones, over 75% seen once; the top ten hold 1.9%. The sample comprised PBMCs. The clonotype was recovered from a human donor in good health. V gene TRBV11-2 combines with J gene TRBJ2-7, with D unresolved. CDR3: CASSLWSSYEQYF. CDR3 in DNA: TGTGCCAGCAGCTTGTGGAGCTCCTACGAGCAGTACTTC.